The entry below gives a single T cell receptor (beta chain) sequence along with its context. The antigen it binds to is not known. No clone much larger than this one lies a single base away; base qualities are absent. Taken from the germline V gene, the CDR1 and CDR2 loops are LGHNA and YSLEER. The CDR3 holds 16 amino acids from the cysteine to the phenylalanine. Just CDR3 DNA is preserved here, 48 bases in frame from base 1. Trimmed from V: 2 bases; trimmed from J: 7 bases; junction bases lacking a gene match: 10. The sample is drawn from a study of response to subunit inactivated influenza vaccine listed by TCRdb under 2018. A note on the overall study: Deep quantitative profiling of the T cell receptor repertoire was used in the study to follow responses to a trivalent subunit inactivated influenza vaccine. Points the paper makes about the study in general: The authors suggested that each seasonal influenza vaccination may recruit only a limited number of new T cells.

Library prep was done by RT-PCR. Sequencing relied on an Illumina HiSeq 2500. Through fastp at Q25 and MiXCR, TCRdb rebuilt clones from the public reads, retaining in-frame beta chains. Entries are consolidated by CDR3 protein sequence, retaining the most common genes and DNA. This sample gives about 650,000 distinct CDR3 sequences in total; 13% to 15% of them show up just once. The ten largest account for less than 8.5% of the sample. The rearranged segments are TRBV4-3 and TRBJ2-1; 8 nucleotides in the junction match TRBD1. The sequenced sample was PBMCs from blood, obtained around two weeks before vaccination. This receptor was obtained from a man over 45 who received an inactivated influenza vaccine. Donor details come from another sample of the same person, matched by shared clones. The CDR3 reads CASSQSGTGLWNEQFF. At the DNA level, the sequence is TGCGCCAGCAGCCAATCCGGGACAGGTTTGTGGAATGAGCAGTTCTTC.